This record covers a single T cell receptor (beta chain). Its target is not known. Being one base from a much bigger clone, this may be a read error. The data stem from a study of neurological immune-mediated disorders. Study-wide points: HTLV-1-associated myelopathy had the most TCR clonal expansion, while multiple sclerosis had the least, a level that fell below healthy controls. None of the CDR3 amino acid sequences in expanded clones turned up in more than one subject, which points to private repertoires in all groups.

V lost 1 base and J lost 7, with 11 bases in between. Germline V gene data show CDR1 as SGHAT and CDR2 as FQNNGV. The CDR3 has 13 residues. For sorted libraries, the input was around 1 million CD4+ or CD8+ T cells. Synthesis of cDNA was accomplished via 5'RACE employing 10-nucleotide random UMIs. TCRdb re-analysed the 5' RACE reads in MiXCR, keeping a single row per CDR3 protein. The data contain 15,000 or so distinct CDR3 sequences, 13% of them singletons. The sequence was obtained from a female donor with HTLV-1-associated myelopathy (HAM/TSP). The sequencing sample was made of CD8+ T cells from blood. The chain carries TRBV11-2 and TRBJ2-7; D is undetermined. The chain's CDR3 is CASSLGFAVEQYF. Here the CDR3 DNA reads TGTGCCAGCAGCTTAGGGTTCGCGGTGGAGCAGTACTTC. The entire variable domain, with the rest obtained from reference TRBV11-2 and TRBJ2-7, is as follows: EAGVAQSPRYKIIEKRQSVAFWCNPISGHATLYWYQQILGQGPKLLIQFQNNGVVDDSQLPKDRFSAERLKGVDSTLKIQPAKLEDSAVYLCASSLGFAVEQYFGPGTRLTVT.